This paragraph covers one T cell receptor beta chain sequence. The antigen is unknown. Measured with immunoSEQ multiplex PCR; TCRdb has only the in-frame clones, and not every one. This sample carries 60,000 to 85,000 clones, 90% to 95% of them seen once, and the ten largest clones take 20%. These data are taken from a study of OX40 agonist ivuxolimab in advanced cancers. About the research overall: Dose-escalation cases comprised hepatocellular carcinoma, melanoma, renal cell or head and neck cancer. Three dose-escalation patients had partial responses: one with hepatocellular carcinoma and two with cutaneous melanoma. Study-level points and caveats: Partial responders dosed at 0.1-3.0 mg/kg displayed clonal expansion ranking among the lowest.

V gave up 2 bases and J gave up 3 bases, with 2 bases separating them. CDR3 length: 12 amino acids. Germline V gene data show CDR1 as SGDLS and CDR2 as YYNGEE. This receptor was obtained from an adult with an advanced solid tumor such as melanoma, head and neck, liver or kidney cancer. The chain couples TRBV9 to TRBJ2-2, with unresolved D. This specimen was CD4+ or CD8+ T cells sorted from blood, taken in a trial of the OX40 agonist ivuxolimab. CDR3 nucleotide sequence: TGTGCCAGCAGCGTGGACACCGGGGAGCTGTTTTTT. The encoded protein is CASSVDTGELFF. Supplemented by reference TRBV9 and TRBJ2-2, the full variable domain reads DSGVTQTPKHLITATGQRVTLRCSPRSGDLSVYWYQQSLDQGLQFLIQYYNGEERAKGNILERFSAQQFPDLHSELNLSSLELGDSALYFCASSVDTGELFFGEGSRLTVL.